A selection of T cell receptor beta chains follows, all from one sample in a study of T cells in Graves' hyperthyroidism and ophthalmopathy. TCRdb re-called the multiplex PCR reads through MiXCR, storing one row per CDR3 protein. The data hold about 96,000 distinct CDR3 sequences, with around 50% observed a single time. The sequenced sample consisted of blood. The receptors shown here come from a woman aged 40 to 55 with Graves' hyperthyroidism. Both conserved end residues are part of each CDR3. The D gene is left open where the match is weak. Rows give clone size only sometimes, using once, few, many, or a class for an expanded clone.

clone_size	v_call	j_call	d_call	cdr3_aa	cdr3_nt
many	TRBV7-6	TRBJ1-3	TRBD1	CASSLYEGAVRFGGNTIYF	TGTGCCAGCAGCTTATATGAGGGGGCGGTCCGGTTTGGTGGAAACACCATATATTTT
many	TRBV6-5	TRBJ1-1	.	CASSVGFRTEAFF	TGTGCCAGCAGCGTGGGCTTTCGCACTGAAGCTTTCTTT
few	TRBV28	TRBJ1-2	.	CASSPTANYGYTF	TGTGCCAGCTCCCCGACGGCGAACTATGGCTACACCTTC
few	TRBV10-3	TRBJ2-7	TRBD2	CASRGTSRYPYEQYF	TGTGCCAGCAGAGGGACTAGCCGATATCCCTACGAGCAGTACTTC
.	TRBV5-1	TRBJ2-1	.	CASSPGTGYNEQFF	TGCGCCAGCAGTCCCGGGACGGGCTACAATGAGCAGTTCTTC
.	TRBV29-1	TRBJ1-1	.	CSSLIGVNTEAFF	TGCAGCAGTTTGATAGGGGTGAACACTGAAGCTTTCTTT
.	TRBV15	TRBJ1-1	.	CATSSFRGIGPNTEAFF	TGTGCCACCAGCAGTTTCAGGGGAATTGGTCCGAACACTGAAGCTTTCTTT
.	TRBV7-2	TRBJ1-1	.	CASSLGWGREGTEAFF	TGTGCCAGCAGCTTAGGGTGGGGTCGGGAAGGCACTGAAGCTTTCTTT
many	TRBV5-4	TRBJ1-2	.	CASNPNPGNGYTF	TGTGCCAGCAACCCTAACCCGGGAAATGGCTACACCTTC
many	TRBV29-1	TRBJ1-1	TRBD1	CSVQGAAGEAFF	TGCAGCGTACAGGGGGCCGCTGGGGAAGCTTTCTTT
few	TRBV30	TRBJ1-5	.	CAWKGGNSNQPQHF	TGTGCCTGGAAAGGGGGGAATAGCAATCAGCCCCAGCATTTT